This TCR beta chain is from a study of cytomegalovirus exposure and HLA in healthy donors. Among the roughly 120 subjects of the validation cohort, separate from the approximately 700-subject first cohort, were the donors. CDR1 MNHNY and CDR2 SVGAGI come from the germline V gene (reference sequence). The CDR3 contains 15 residues. Unmatched junction bases numbered 13, after V lost 5 bases and J lost 7 bases. The table came from immunoSEQ multiplex PCR; TCRdb's copy has only in-frame clones and leaves some out. The repertoire consists of about 300,000 clones, with 88% occurring once and the leading ten covering about 0.86%.

The receptor's source is a young woman in good health and CMV-seronegative. The sample consisted of PBMCs. The rearrangement links TRBV6-6 to TRBJ2-7, with 8 bases lining up with TRBD1. The CDR3 loop reads CASSRTGLQLGEQYF. DNA for the CDR3: TGTGCCAGCAGTCGGACAGGGCTCCAGCTAGGAGAGCAGTACTTC.